Given below is one T cell receptor beta chain in context. The data belong to a study of T cells in tuberculosis. Study as a whole: IGRA-negative adolescents, IGRA-positive adolescents with latent tuberculosis and adults with active tuberculosis formed this South African cohort.

Here immunoSEQ multiplex PCR was the method, and the copy in TCRdb shows in-frame clones only, minus some. The data hold some 20,000 clones, with approximately 92% observed a single time. V dropped 2 bases and J dropped 7; count of bases not matched to a gene: 8. This CDR3 is 15 amino acids long. The V gene's germline CDR1 is MGHRA and CDR2 YSYEKL. The chain recombines TRBV4-1 with TRBJ2-4; 7 bases map to TRBD1. The sample was PBMCs. The TCR was taken from a donor between 5 and 29 years old with latent tuberculosis or without tuberculosis infection. The chain's CDR3 is CASSQLTGTANIQYF. For the CDR3, the DNA is TGCGCCAGCAGCCAATTGACCGGGACAGCGAACATTCAGTACTTC.